This TCR beta chain was sequenced during a study of beta chain features in type 1 diabetes. General study points: Type 1 diabetes patients showed a moderate but significant shortening of TCRB CDR3s in all four CD4+ subsets. Among type 1 diabetes patients, VDJ junctions had fewer insertions and more deletions.

As for this clone: What it binds is unknown.

The authors obtained over 98% purity in all sorted populations. Sequenced material consisted of expressed TCRB transcripts (all of the isolated RNA was reverse transcribed). Generated by immunoSEQ multiplex PCR, the TCRdb table keeps only in-frame clones and is missing some. This sample carries hundreds of thousands of clones, 12% to 15% of them seen once, and the ten largest clones take about 6.7%. The TCR originated in a man aged 25-40 years in good health. Sequenced input: central memory CD4+ T cells from blood.

The CDR3 spells CASSFYTEAFF. CDR3 DNA sequence: TGTGCCAGTAGTTTTTACACTGAAGCTTTCTTT. J is TRBJ1-1 and V is TRBV19; D gene unclear. The ends were cut back, 5 bases at V and 3 bases at J, with 4 bases in the middle. The length of the CDR3 is 11 residues. The germline gives CDR1 LNHDA, CDR2 SQIVND (reference sequence).